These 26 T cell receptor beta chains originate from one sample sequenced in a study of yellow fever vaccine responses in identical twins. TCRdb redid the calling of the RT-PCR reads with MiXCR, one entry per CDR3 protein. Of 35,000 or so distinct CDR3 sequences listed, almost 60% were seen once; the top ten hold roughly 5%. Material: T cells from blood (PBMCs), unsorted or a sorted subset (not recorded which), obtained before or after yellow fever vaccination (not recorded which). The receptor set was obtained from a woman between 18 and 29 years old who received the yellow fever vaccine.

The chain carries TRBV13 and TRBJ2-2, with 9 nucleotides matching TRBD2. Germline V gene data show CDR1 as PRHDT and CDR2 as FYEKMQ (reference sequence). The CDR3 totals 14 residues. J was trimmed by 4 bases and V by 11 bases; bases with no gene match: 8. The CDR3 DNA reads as TGTGCCGGAAGAGCGGGGGGTGGCACCGGGGAGCTGTTTTTT. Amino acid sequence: CAGRAGGGTGELFF.

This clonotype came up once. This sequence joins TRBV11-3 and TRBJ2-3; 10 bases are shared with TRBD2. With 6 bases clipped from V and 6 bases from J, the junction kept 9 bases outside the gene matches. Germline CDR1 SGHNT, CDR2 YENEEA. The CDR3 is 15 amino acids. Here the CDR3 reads CASRTAGGPRDTQYF. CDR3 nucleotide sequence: TGTGCCAGCAGGACAGCGGGAGGGCCAAGGGATACGCAGTATTTT.

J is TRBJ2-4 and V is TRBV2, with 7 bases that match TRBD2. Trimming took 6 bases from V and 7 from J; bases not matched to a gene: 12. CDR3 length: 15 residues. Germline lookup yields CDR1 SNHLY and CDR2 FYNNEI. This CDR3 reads CASRDLAGVRNIQYF. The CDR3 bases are TGTGCCAGCAGGGATCTTGCGGGAGTTCGGAACATTCAGTACTTC.

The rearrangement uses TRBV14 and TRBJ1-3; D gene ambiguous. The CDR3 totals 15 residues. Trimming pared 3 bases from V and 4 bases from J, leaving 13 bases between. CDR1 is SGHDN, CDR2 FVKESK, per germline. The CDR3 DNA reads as TGTGCCAGCAGCCACCTCCTTTCCACCGGAAACACCATATATTTT. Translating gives CASSHLLSTGNTIYF.

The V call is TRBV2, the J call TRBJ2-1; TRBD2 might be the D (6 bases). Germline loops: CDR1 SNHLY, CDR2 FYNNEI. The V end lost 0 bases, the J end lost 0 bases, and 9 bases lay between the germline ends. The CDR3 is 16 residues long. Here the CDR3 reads CASSEALTSSYNEQFF. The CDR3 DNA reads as TGTGCCAGCAGTGAAGCCCTGACTAGCTCCTACAATGAGCAGTTCTTC.

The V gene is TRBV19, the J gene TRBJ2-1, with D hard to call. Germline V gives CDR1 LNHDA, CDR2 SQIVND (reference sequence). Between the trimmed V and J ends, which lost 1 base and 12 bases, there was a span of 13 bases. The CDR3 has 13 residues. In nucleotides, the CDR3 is TGTGCCAGTAGTATAGGAGAAGCTGCTGGGCAGTTCTTC. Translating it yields CASSIGEAAGQFF.

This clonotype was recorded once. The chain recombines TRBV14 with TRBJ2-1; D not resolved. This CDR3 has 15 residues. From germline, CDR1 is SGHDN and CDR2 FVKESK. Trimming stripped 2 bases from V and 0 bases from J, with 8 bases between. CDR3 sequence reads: CASSQNLNSYNEQFF. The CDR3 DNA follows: TGTGCCAGCAGCCAAAATCTGAACTCCTACAATGAGCAGTTCTTC.

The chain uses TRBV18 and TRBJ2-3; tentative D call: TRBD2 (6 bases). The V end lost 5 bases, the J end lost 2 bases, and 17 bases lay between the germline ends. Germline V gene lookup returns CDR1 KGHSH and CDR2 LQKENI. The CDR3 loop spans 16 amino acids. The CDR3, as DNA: TGTGCCAGCTCAACGGGACTCTCCCCATTCACAGATACGCAGTATTTT. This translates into CASSTGLSPFTDTQYF.

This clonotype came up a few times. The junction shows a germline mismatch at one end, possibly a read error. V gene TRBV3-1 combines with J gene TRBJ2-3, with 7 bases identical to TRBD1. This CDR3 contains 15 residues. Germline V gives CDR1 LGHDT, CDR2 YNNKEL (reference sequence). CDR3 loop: CASSQPTGLAETQYF. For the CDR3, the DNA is TGTGCCAGCAGCCAACCGACAGGGTTAGCAGAGACGCAGTATTTT.

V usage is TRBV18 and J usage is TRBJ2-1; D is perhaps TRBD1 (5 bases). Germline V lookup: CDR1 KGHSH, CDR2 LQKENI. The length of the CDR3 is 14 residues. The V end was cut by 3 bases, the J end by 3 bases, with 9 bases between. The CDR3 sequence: CASSPAGNYNEQFF. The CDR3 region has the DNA TGTGCCAGCTCACCGGCAGGGAACTACAATGAGCAGTTCTTC. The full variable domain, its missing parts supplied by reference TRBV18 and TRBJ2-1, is NAGVMQNPRHLVRRRGQEARLRCSPMKGHSHVYWYRQLPEEGLKFMVYLQKENIIDESGMPKERFSAEFPKEGPSILRIQQVVRGDSAAYFCASSPAGNYNEQFFGPGTRLTVL.

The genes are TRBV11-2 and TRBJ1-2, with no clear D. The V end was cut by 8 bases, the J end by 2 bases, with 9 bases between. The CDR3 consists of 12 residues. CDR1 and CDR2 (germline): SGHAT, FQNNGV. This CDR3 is CASSKGNYGYTF. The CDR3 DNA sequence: TGTGCCAGCTCAAAAGGAAACTATGGCTACACCTTC.

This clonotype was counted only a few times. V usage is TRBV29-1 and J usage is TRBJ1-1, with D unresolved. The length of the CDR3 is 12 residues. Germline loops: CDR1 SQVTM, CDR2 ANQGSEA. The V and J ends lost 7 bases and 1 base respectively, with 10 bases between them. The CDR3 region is CSGRHQNTEAFF. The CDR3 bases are TGCAGCGGGCGCCATCAGAACACTGAAGCTTTCTTT.

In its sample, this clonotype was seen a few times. In DNA form, the CDR3 reads TGCAGTGCTAGAGTTGCAGGGGTTAATGAAAAACTGTTTTTT. It yields the protein CSARVAGVNEKLFF. V usage is TRBV20-1 and J usage is TRBJ1-4; D perhaps matches TRBD1 (6 bases). Trimming pared 1 base from V and 4 bases from J, leaving 10 bases between. This CDR3 is built from 14 residues. Germline values: CDR1 DFQATT, CDR2 SNEGSKA (reference sequence).

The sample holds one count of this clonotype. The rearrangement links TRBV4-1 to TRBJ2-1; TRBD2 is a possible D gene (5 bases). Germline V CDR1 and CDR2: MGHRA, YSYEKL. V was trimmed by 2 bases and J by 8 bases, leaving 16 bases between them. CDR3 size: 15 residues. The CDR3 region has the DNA TGCGCCAGCAGCCAAAGGGAGTTCCTAAGGGATGAGCAGTTCTTC. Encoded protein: CASSQREFLRDEQFF.

The CDR3 loop is CASSLDPQGTEAFF. CDR3 DNA: TGTGCCAGCAGCTTAGACCCACAGGGGACTGAAGCTTTCTTT. The J gene is TRBJ1-1, the V gene TRBV11-1; 7 bases line up with TRBD1. Trimming removed 1 base from V and 5 bases from J; junction bases left unmatched: 4. Germline V CDR1 and CDR2: SGHAT, FQDESV (reference sequence). This CDR3 has 14 residues. The whole variable domain, filled in from reference TRBV11-1 and TRBJ1-1, reads EAEVAQSPRYKITEKSQAVAFWCDPISGHATLYWYRQILGQGPELLVQFQDESVVDDSQLPKDRFSAERLKGVDSTLKIQPAELGDSAMYLCASSLDPQGTEAFFGQGTRLTVV.

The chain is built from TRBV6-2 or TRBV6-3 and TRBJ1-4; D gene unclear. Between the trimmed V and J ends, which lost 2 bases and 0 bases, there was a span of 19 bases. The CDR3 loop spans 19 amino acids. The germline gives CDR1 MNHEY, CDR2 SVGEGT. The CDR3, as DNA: TGTGCCAGCAGTTACCTCTGGGCCGCCGAAAGGGCAACTAATGAAAAACTGTTTTTT. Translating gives CASSYLWAAERATNEKLFF.

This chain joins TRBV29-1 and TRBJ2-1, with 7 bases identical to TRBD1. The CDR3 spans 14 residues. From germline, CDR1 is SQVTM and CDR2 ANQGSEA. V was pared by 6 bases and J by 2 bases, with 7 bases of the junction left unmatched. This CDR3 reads CSVHRDRTYNEQFF. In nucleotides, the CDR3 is TGCAGCGTCCACAGGGACAGAACCTACAATGAGCAGTTCTTC.

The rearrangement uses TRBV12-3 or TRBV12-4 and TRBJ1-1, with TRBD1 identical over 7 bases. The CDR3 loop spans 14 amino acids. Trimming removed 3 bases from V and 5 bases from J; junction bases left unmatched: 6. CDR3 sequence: CASSLDRLGTEAFF. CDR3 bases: TGTGCCAGCAGTTTGGACAGGCTGGGGACTGAAGCTTTCTTT.

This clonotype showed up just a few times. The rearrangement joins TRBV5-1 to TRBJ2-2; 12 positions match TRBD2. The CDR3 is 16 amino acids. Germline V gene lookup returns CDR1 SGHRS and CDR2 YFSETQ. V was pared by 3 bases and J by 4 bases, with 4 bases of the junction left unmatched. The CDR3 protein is CASSSPGLAGTGELFF. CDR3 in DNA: TGCGCCAGCAGCTCGCCGGGACTAGCGGGCACCGGGGAGCTGTTTTTT.

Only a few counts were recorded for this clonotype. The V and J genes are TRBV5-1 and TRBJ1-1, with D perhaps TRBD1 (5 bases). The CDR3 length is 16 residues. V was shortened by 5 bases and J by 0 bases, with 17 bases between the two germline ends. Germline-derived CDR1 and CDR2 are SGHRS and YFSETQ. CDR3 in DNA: TGCGCCAGCAGTCCCATAATCGACAGCCTGAACACTGAAGCTTTCTTT. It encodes CASSPIIDSLNTEAFF.

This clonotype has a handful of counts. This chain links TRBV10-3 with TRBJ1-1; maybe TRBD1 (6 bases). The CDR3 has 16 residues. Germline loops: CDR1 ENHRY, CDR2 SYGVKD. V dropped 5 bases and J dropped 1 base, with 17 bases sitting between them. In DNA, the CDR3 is TGTGCCATCAGTTCATCCCCGGGACACCAGAACACTGAAGCTTTCTTT. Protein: CAISSSPGHQNTEAFF.

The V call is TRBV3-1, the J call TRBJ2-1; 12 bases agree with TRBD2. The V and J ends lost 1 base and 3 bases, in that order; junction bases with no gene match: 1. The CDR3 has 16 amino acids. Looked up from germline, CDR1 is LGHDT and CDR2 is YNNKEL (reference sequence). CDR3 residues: CASSQVGLAGYNEQFF. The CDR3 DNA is TGTGCCAGCAGCCAAGTGGGACTAGCGGGCTACAATGAGCAGTTCTTC.

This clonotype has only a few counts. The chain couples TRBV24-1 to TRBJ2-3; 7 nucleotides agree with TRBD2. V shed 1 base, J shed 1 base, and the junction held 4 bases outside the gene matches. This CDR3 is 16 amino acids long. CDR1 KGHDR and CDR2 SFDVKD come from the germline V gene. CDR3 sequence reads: CATSDFAGDGTDTQYF. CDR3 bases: TGTGCCACCAGTGATTTCGCGGGAGATGGCACAGATACGCAGTATTTT.

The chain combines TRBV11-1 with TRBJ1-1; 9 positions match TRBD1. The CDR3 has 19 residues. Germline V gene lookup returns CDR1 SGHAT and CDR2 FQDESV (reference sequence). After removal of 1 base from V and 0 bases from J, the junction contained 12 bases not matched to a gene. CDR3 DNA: TGTGCCAGCAGCTTAGTAAGCACCGGGACAGGGTCGATGAACACTGAAGCTTTCTTT. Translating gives CASSLVSTGTGSMNTEAFF. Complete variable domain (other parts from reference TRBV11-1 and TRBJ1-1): EAEVAQSPRYKITEKSQAVAFWCDPISGHATLYWYRQILGQGPELLVQFQDESVVDDSQLPKDRFSAERLKGVDSTLKIQPAELGDSAMYLCASSLVSTGTGSMNTEAFFGQGTRLTVV.

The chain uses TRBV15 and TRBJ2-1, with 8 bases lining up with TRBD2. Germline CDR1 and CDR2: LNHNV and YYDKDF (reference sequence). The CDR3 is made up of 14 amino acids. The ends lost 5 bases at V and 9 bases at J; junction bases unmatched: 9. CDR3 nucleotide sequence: TGTGCCACCAGCTCCGGGCGGGAGGCGGGTGAGCAGTTCTTC. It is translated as CATSSGREAGEQFF.

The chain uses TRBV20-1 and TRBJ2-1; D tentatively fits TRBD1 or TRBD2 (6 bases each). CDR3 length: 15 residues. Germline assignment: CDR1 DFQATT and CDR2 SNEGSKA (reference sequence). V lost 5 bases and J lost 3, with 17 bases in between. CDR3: CSASQEGGYYNEQFF. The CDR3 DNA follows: TGCAGTGCTTCACAAGAGGGGGGCTACTACAATGAGCAGTTCTTC.